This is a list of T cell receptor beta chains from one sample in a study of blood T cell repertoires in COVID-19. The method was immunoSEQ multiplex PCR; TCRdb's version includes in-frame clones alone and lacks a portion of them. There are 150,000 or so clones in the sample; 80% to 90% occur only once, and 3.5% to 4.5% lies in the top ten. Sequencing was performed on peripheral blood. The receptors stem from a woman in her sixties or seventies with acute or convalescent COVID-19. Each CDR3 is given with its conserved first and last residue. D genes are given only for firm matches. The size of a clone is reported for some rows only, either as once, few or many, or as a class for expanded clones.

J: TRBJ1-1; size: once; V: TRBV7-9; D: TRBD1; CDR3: CASTTDRPNTEAFF; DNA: TGTGCCAGCACCACGGACAGGCCGAACACTGAAGCTTTCTTT
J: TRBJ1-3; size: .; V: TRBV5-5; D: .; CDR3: CASSLAIGAGGAPGNTIYF; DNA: TGTGCCAGCAGCTTGGCCATCGGGGCGGGGGGTGCTCCTGGAAACACCATATATTTT
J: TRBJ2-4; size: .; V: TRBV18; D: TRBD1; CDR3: CASSPPIGTEKNIQYF; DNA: TGTGCCAGCTCACCACCGATCGGGACAGAAAAAAACATTCAGTACTTC
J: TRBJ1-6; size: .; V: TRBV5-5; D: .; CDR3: CASSFGQGSSPLHF; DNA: TGTGCCAGCAGCTTCGGGCAGGGGAGTTCACCCCTCCACTTT
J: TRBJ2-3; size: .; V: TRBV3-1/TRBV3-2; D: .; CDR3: CASSQWGLSTDTQYF; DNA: TGTGCCAGCAGCCAATGGGGACTCTCCACAGATACGCAGTATTTT
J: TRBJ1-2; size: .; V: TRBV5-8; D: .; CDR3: CASSFGRDYGYTF; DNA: TGTGCCAGCAGCTTCGGCAGGGACTATGGCTACACCTTC
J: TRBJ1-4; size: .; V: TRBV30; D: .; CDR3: CAWGRGGTNEKLFF; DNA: TGTGCCTGGGGCCGGGGGGGGACTAATGAAAAACTGTTTTTT
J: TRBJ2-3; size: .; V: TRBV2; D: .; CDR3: CAIQGIGTDTQYF; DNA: TGTGCCATCCAGGGTATCGGCACAGATACGCAGTATTTT
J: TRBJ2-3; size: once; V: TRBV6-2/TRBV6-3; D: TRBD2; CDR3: CASSHDSGRSTDTQYF; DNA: TGTGCCAGCAGTCATGACAGCGGGAGAAGCACAGATACGCAGTATTTT
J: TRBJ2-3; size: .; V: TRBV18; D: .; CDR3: CASSPPSTDTQYF; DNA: TGTGCCAGCTCACCCCCCTCGACAGATACGCAGTATTTT
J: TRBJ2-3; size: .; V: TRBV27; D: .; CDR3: CASSLWGGAPRSSTDTQYF; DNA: TGTGCCAGCAGTTTATGGGGGGGGGCCCCTCGTTCTAGCACAGATACGCAGTATTTT
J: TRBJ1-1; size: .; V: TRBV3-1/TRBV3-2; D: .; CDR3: CASSQPNRGTEAFF; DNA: TGTGCCAGCAGCCAACCAAATAGGGGGACTGAAGCTTTCTTT
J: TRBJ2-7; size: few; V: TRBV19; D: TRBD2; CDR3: CASSRTSGSYYEQYF; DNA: TGTGCCAGTAGCCGGACTAGCGGGAGTTATTACGAGCAGTACTTC
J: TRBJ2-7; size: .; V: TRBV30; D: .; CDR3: CASSGPYEQYF; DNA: TGTGCCTCCAGCGGGCCCTACGAGCAGTACTTC
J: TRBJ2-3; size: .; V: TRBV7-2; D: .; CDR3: CASSFPGSTDTQYF; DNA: TGTGCCAGCAGCTTCCCGGGGAGCACAGATACGCAGTATTTT
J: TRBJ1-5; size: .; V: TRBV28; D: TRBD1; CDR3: CASSIARTGGRNQPQHF; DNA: TGTGCCAGCAGTATAGCCCGAACAGGGGGAAGGAATCAGCCCCAGCATTTT
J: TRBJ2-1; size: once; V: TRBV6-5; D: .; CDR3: CASSYSSGTYNEQFF; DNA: TGTGCCAGCAGTTACTCCTCCGGGACCTACAATGAGCAGTTCTTC
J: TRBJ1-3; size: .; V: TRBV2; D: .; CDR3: CASSEIGVAGNTIYF; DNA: TGTGCCAGCAGTGAAATCGGTGTCGCTGGAAACACCATATATTTT
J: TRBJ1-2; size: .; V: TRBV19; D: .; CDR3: CASSIKLSNYGYTF; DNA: TGTGCCAGTAGTATAAAACTCTCTAACTATGGCTACACCTTC
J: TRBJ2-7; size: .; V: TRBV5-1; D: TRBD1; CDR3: CASSFGQGSYEQYF; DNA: TGCGCCAGCAGCTTCGGACAGGGCTCCTACGAGCAGTACTTC
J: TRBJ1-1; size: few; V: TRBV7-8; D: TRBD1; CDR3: CASSLGTGASEAFF; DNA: TGTGCCAGCAGCTTAGGGACAGGGGCTTCTGAAGCTTTCTTT
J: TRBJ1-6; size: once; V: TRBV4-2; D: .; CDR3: CASSPRQDPSGSPLHF; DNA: TGTGCCAGCAGCCCCCGACAGGACCCGAGTGGGTCACCCCTCCACTTT
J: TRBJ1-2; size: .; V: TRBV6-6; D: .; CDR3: CASSYSSGEGYGYTF; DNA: TGTGCCAGCAGTTACTCGAGCGGGGAAGGGTATGGCTACACCTTC
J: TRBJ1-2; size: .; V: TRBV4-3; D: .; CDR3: CASSQGEQVNYGYTF; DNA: TGCGCCAGCAGCCAAGGGGAACAGGTCAACTATGGCTACACCTTC
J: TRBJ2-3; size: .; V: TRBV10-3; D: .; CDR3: CAISDGGAQYF; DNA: TGTGCCATCAGTGACGGGGGAGCGCAGTATTTT
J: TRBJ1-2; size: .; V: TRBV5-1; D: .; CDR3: CASSQSKLQSPGHRPNYGYTF; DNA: TGCGCCAGCAGCCAAAGTAAATTACAATCCCCGGGACACCGACCTAACTATGGCTACACCTTC
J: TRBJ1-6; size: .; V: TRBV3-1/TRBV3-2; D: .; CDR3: CASSQDQGWNSPLHF; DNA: TGTGCCAGCAGCCAAGATCAGGGGTGGAATTCACCCCTCCACTTT
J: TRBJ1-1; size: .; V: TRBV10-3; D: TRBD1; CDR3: CAISESGQGWNTEAFF; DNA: TGTGCCATCAGTGAGTCGGGACAGGGATGGAACACTGAAGCTTTCTTT
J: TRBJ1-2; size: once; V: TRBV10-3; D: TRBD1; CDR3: CAISADGTVGYTF; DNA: TGTGCCATCAGTGCTGACGGGACAGTCGGCTACACCTTC
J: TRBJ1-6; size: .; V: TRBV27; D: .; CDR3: CASSQSIGSPLHF; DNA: TGTGCCAGCAGTCAATCTATCGGTTCACCCCTCCACTTT
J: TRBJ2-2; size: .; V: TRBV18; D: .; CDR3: CASSRTETHNTGELFF; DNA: TGTGCCAGCTCGCGGACAGAAACGCATAACACCGGGGAGCTGTTTTTT
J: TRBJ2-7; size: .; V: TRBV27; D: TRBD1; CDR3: CASRQGDFHSYEQYF; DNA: TGTGCCAGCAGGCAGGGGGATTTCCACTCCTACGAGCAGTACTTC
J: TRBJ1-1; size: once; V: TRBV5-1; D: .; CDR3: CASSFSVNTEAFF; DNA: TGCGCCAGCAGCTTTTCAGTTAACACTGAAGCTTTCTTT
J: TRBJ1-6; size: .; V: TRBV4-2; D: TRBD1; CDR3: CASSQHPGDSRDSPLHF; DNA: TGTGCCAGCAGCCAACACCCCGGGGACAGCCGTGATTCACCCCTCCACTTT
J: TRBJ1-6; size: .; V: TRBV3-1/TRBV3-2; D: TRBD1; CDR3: CASSQGTGAYSPLHF; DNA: TGTGCCAGCAGCCAAGGGACAGGGGCGTATTCACCCCTCCACTTT
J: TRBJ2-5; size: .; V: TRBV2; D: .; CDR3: CASKRGAGETQYF; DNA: TGTGCCAGCAAACGGGGGGCCGGGGAGACCCAGTACTTC
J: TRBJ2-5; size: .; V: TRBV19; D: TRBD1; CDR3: CASSRARTGKETQYF; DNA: TGTGCCAGTAGTCGGGCTAGGACAGGGAAAGAGACCCAGTACTTC
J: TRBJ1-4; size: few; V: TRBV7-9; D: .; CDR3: CASSLGAEKLFF; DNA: TGTGCCAGCAGCCTGGGGGCGGAAAAACTGTTTTTT
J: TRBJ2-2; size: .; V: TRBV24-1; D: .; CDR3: CATSQAGGTGELFF; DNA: TGTGCCACTAGTCAGGCTGGTGGGACCGGGGAGCTGTTTTTT
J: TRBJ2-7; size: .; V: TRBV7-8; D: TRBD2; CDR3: CASSQTSGTYEQYF; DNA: TGTGCCAGCAGCCAGACTAGCGGGACCTACGAGCAGTACTTC
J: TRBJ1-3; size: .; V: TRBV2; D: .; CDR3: CASTNNAGNTIYF; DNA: TGTGCCAGCACGAACAATGCTGGAAACACCATATATTTT
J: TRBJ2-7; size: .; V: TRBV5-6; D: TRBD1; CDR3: CASSWDRASYEQYF; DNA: TGTGCCAGCAGCTGGGACAGGGCGTCCTACGAGCAGTACTTC
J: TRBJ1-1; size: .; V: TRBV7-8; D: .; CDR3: CASSLVGDTEAFF; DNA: TGTGCCAGCAGCTTAGTAGGGGACACTGAAGCTTTCTTT
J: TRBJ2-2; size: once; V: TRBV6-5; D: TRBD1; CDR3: CASSYGTGLAGELFF; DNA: TGTGCCAGCAGTTACGGGACAGGGTTGGCCGGGGAGCTGTTTTTT
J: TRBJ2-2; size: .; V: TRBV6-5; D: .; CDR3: CASSLELGGAGELFF; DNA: TGTGCCAGCAGTTTAGAACTAGGCGGGGCCGGGGAGCTGTTTTTT
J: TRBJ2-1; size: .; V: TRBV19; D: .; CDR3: CASSIQSESEQFF; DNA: TGTGCCAGTAGTATACAATCGGAGAGTGAGCAGTTCTTC
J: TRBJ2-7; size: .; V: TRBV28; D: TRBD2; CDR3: CASGGGYEQYF; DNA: TGTGCCAGCGGGGGGGGCTACGAGCAGTACTTC
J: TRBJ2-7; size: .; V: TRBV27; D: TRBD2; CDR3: CASSSRGKGVGRLYEQYF; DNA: TGTGCCAGCAGTTCCCGGGGGAAGGGAGTCGGGAGGCTGTACGAGCAGTACTTC
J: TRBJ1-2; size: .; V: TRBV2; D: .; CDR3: CAKSEGDNYGYTF; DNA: TGTGCCAAATCCGAGGGGGATAACTATGGCTACACCTTC
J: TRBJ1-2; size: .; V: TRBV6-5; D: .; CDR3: CASSSGWIGYGYTF; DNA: TGTGCCAGCAGTTCAGGGTGGATCGGGTATGGCTACACCTTC
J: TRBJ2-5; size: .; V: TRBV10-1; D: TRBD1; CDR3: CARTGGPKETQYF; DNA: TGCGCCAGGACAGGGGGACCAAAAGAGACCCAGTACTTC
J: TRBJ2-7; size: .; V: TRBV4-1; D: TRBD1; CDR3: CASSQPPGQGVYEQYF; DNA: TGCGCCAGCAGCCAACCCCCCGGACAGGGTGTGTACGAGCAGTACTTC
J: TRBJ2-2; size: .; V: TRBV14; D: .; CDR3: CASSQGGLGTGELFF; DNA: TGTGCCAGCAGCCAAGGAGGGCTCGGCACCGGGGAGCTGTTTTTT
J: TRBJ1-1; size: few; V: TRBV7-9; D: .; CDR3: CASSLGTGRNTEAFF; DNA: TGTGCCAGCAGCTTAGGGACCGGGAGGAACACTGAAGCTTTCTTT
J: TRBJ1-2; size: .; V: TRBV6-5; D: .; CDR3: CASSDYYGYTF; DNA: TGTGCCAGCAGCGACTACTATGGCTACACCTTC
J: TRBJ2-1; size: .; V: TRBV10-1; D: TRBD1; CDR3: CASRVAGRTGLATNVAGSYNEQFF; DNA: TGCGCCAGCAGGGTCGCCGGAAGGACAGGGCTAGCGACGAATGTGGCGGGATCCTACAATGAGCAGTTCTTC
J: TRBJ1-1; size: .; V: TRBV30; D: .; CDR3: CAWSVGQLEAFF; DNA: TGTGCCTGGAGTGTCGGACAGCTTGAAGCTTTCTTT
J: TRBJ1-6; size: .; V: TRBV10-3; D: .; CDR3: CAISEMGGNNSPLHF; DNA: TGTGCCATCAGTGAGATGGGGGGAAATAATTCACCCCTCCACTTT
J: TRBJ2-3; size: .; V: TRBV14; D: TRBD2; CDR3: CATSRLAADTQYF; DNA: TGTGCCACCAGCCGGCTAGCGGCAGATACGCAGTATTTT
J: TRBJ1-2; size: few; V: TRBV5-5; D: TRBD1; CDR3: CASSSQGAEGYTF; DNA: TGTGCCAGCAGCTCGCAGGGGGCCGAAGGCTACACCTTC